This passage covers 3 T cell receptor beta chains from one sample sequenced in a study of blood T cell repertoires in COVID-19. Using immunoSEQ multiplex PCR, the repertoire was profiled, and TCRdb retains in-frame clones only, with some absent. The sample lists roughly 290,000 clones; 80% to 90% were seen once. Source material: PBMCs or T cells enriched from blood (not recorded which). Receptors originate from a man aged 25-45 years who had recovered from COVID-19.

The J gene is TRBJ1-2, the V gene TRBV6-4; 7 nucleotides match TRBD1. The CDR3 spans 15 residues. The junction had 19 bases not matched to a gene; V was cut back by 11 bases and J by 7 bases. In germline, CDR1 is MRHNA, CDR2 SNTAGT. The CDR3 DNA reads as TGTGCCTGCGAAAGGAGTGGAGGGGGCGCTTTTGGCTACACCTTC. Protein sequence: CACERSGGGAFGYTF.

The chain joins TRBV24-1 to TRBJ1-2, with 7 nucleotides matching TRBD1. There are 16 residues in the CDR3. The V gene's germline CDR1 is KGHDR and CDR2 SFDVKD. The junction had 18 bases not matched to a gene; V was cut back by 7 bases and J by 8 bases. The CDR3 is CATSPTAGGRTKGYTF. DNA of the CDR3: TGTGCCACCAGCCCTACTGCAGGGGGACGGACAAAGGGCTACACCTTC.

V usage is TRBV11-2 and J usage is TRBJ1-1, with TRBD1 as a possible D gene (5 bases). CDR3 size: 15 residues. The germline CDR1 and CDR2 sequences are SGHAT and FQNNGV. Trimming removed 4 bases from V and 5 bases from J, with 17 bases in between. The CDR3 sequence is CASSSRTGVGTEAFF. CDR3 nucleotide sequence: TGTGCCAGCAGCTCCCGTACGGGGGTCGGTACTGAAGCTTTCTTT.